Reported below is one T cell receptor (beta chain). Amplification used 60 Vbeta primers and 13 Jbeta primers. Sequenced by immunoSEQ multiplex PCR; TCRdb stores in-frame clones only, minus some. The sample data list about 110,000 clones. This specimen comes from a study of cytomegalovirus exposure and HLA in healthy donors. V was pared by 3 bases and J by 5 bases, with 12 bases of the junction left unmatched. This CDR3 region has 17 residues. CDR1 is SGHNT and CDR2 is YYREEE in the germline V gene (reference sequence). The sequenced sample consisted of PBMCs. This sequence originates from a man aged 45-60 years in good health and CMV-seronegative. This chain connects TRBV5-4 to TRBJ2-5; 11 positions agree with TRBD1. The CDR3 DNA reads TGTGCCAGCAGCTCCCCCCGGGACAGGGGGTTTGGGGAGACCCAGTACTTC. This sequence encodes CASSSPRDRGFGETQYF.